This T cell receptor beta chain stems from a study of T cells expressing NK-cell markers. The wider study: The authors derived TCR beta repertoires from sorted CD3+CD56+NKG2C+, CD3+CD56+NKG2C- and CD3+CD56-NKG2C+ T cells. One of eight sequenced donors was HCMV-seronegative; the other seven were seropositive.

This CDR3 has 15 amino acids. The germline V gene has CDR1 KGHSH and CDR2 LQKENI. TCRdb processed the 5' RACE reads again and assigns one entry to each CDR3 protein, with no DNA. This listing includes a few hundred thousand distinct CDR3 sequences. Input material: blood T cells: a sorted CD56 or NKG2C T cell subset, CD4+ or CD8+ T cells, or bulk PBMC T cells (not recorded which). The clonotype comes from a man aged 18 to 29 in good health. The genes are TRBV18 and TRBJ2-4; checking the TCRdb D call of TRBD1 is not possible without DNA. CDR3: CASSPKDTAKNIQYF.